The next 27 T cell receptor beta chains were all read from a single sample in a study of early T cells in non-severe SARS-CoV-2 infection. Each CDR3 protein gets one entry after TCRdb re-called the 5' RACE reads with MiXCR. The sample yields around 68,000 distinct CDR3 sequences, about 6% seen once. This material consisted of whole blood, taken at baseline. The receptors shown here come from an adult who was a healthcare worker with PCR-confirmed SARS-CoV-2 infection or an uninfected control (not recorded which).

In this sample, this clonotype turned up many times. V is TRBV10-3 and J is TRBJ2-7; either TRBD1 or TRBD2 may supply D (5 bases each). V lost 5 bases and J lost 2, with 7 bases in between. The CDR3 extends over 12 amino acids. The germline gives CDR1 ENHRY, CDR2 SYGVKD. The chain's CDR3 is CAISLGAYEQYF. In DNA, the CDR3 is TGTGCCATCAGTCTGGGGGCCTACGAGCAGTACTTC.

This clonotype occurred many times. The chain couples TRBV12-3 or TRBV12-4 to TRBJ2-7; D possibly corresponds to TRBD2 (5 bases). CDR3 length equals 14 residues. V was trimmed by 7 bases and J by 2 bases, leaving 15 bases between them. CDR3 coding DNA: TGTGCCAGCACCCCCGGGATCTCCGCCTACGAGCAGTACTTC. It specifies CASTPGISAYEQYF.

The rearrangement links TRBV11-2 to TRBJ2-7, with D possibly matching TRBD2 (6 bases). The ends were cut back, 6 bases at V and 0 bases at J, with 15 bases in the middle. Germline V CDR1 and CDR2: SGHAT, FQNNGV. This CDR3 spans 15 amino acids. The DNA of the CDR3 is TGTGCCAGCAGACCCTGGGGACTGAGCTCCTACGAGCAGTACTTC. Its protein product is CASRPWGLSSYEQYF.

This clonotype qualifies as medium-sized. The chain is built from TRBV27 and TRBJ1-1; D is possibly TRBD1 (6 bases). CDR1 is MNHEY and CDR2 is SMNVEV in the germline V gene (reference sequence). The CDR3 is 15 amino acids. V dropped 7 bases and J dropped 4 bases, with 19 bases sitting between them. The CDR3 DNA sequence: TGTGCCAGCATCTATCAACAGGGTTTGGCCACTGAAGCTTTCTTT. It is translated as CASIYQQGLATEAFF.

This clonotype was observed at least ten times. The chain joins TRBV29-1 to TRBJ2-5, with D possibly TRBD1 on 5 matching bases. The germline V and J ends were trimmed by 3 bases and 4 bases, with 9 bases remaining between them. The CDR3 extends over 12 amino acids. Germline V gives CDR1 SQVTM, CDR2 ANQGSEA. CDR3 in amino acids: CSVDQGIETQYF. Here the CDR3 DNA reads TGCAGCGTTGATCAGGGTATAGAGACCCAGTACTTC.

The sample holds many counts of this clonotype. This chain uses TRBV4-2 with TRBJ2-7; 7 nucleotides line up with TRBD2. The ends lost 1 base at V and 4 bases at J; junction bases unmatched: 7. The CDR3 covers 15 residues. In germline, CDR1 is LGHNA, CDR2 YNFKEQ. The DNA for the CDR3 is TGTGCCAGCAGCCAAGCTGCGCGGGAGACGTACGAGCAGTACTTC. As protein: CASSQAARETYEQYF.

This clonotype was seen ten or more times. V is TRBV20-1 and J is TRBJ1-1; the match to TRBD1 covers 7 bases. CDR1 is DFQATT, CDR2 SNEGSKA, per germline (reference sequence). The CDR3 spans 14 residues. J lost 1 base, V lost 0 bases, and 2 bases had no gene match. In DNA, the CDR3 is TGCAGTGCTAGAGATGGGACAGCGAACACTGAAGCTTTCTTT. Its translation is CSARDGTANTEAFF.

In this sample, this clonotype turned up many times. The gene calls are TRBV19 and TRBJ2-1; 10 bases line up with TRBD2. Germline CDR1 is LNHDA and CDR2 is SQIVND (reference sequence). J was trimmed by 3 bases and V by 10 bases; bases with no gene match: 6. The CDR3 runs to 14 residues. The CDR3 coding sequence is TGTGCCAAGGAAGCGGGAGGGAACTACAATGAGCAGTTCTTC. Protein sequence: CAKEAGGNYNEQFF.

This clonotype has at least ten counts. The chain has TRBV29-1 and TRBJ2-1; D is possibly TRBD2 (7 bases). V was trimmed by 2 bases and J by 8 bases, leaving 10 bases between them. The germline V gene has CDR1 SQVTM and CDR2 ANQGSEA. The CDR3 contains 12 residues. The CDR3 is CSVERGRDEQFF. The CDR3 DNA follows: TGCAGCGTTGAAAGGGGGAGGGATGAGCAGTTCTTC.

The genes are TRBV7-9 and TRBJ2-6, with a tentative D call TRBD2 (5 bases). Germline V gene data show CDR1 as SEHNR and CDR2 as FQNEAQ (reference sequence). The CDR3 runs to 18 residues. V was shortened by 4 bases and J by 0 bases, with 16 bases between the two germline ends. CDR3 sequence reads: CASSSIGVSDSGANVLTF. CDR3 nucleotide sequence: TGTGCCAGCAGCTCTATCGGGGTGAGCGACTCTGGGGCCAACGTCCTGACTTTC.

This clonotype was recorded many times. The V and J genes are TRBV7-2 and TRBJ1-3; a possible D gene is TRBD1 (5 bases). The CDR3 is made up of 17 amino acids. V gave up 4 bases and J gave up 0 bases, with 16 bases separating them. Germline V CDR1 and CDR2: SGHTA, FQGNSA. The CDR3 coding sequence is TGTGCCAGCAGCTCGCCCGTATATCAGGGCTCTGGAAACACCATATATTTT. This sequence encodes CASSSPVYQGSGNTIYF.

This clonotype was found a few times. The V call is TRBV29-1, the J call TRBJ2-5; 7 bases align to TRBD2. V dropped 5 bases and J dropped 3; count of bases not matched to a gene: 3. The germline V gene has CDR1 SQVTM and CDR2 ANQGSEA. This CDR3 has 12 residues. CDR3 amino acids: CSVKGGEETQYF. The CDR3, as DNA: TGCAGCGTTAAGGGAGGGGAAGAGACCCAGTACTTC.

There are many counts of this clonotype. The V and J genes are TRBV4-1 and TRBJ2-5, with TRBD2 matching 12 bases. Germline V gene lookup returns CDR1 MGHRA and CDR2 YSYEKL. This CDR3 spans 18 amino acids. The J segment lost 2 bases and the V segment lost 0 bases, leaving 7 bases of the junction unmatched. In DNA, the CDR3 is TGCGCCAGCAGCCAAGATTTAGGGCTAGCGGGAGGGCAAGAGACCCAGTACTTC. The encoded protein is CASSQDLGLAGGQETQYF.

In the case of this clonotype: This sequence may be a read error, since a much larger clone differs from it by one base. This chain uses TRBV25-1 with TRBJ1-6; possibly TRBD1 for D (6 bases). There are 16 residues in the CDR3. In germline, CDR1 is MGHDK, CDR2 SYGVNS. The V gene lost 10 bases and the J gene lost 0 bases, with 16 bases spanning the gap. The CDR3 spells CANNRGGSSYNSPLHF. CDR3 bases: TGTGCCAACAATAGGGGGGGGAGCTCCTATAATTCACCCCTCCACTTT.

The chain carries TRBV18 and TRBJ2-7; D not certain. The germline V gene encodes CDR1 KGHSH and CDR2 LQKENI. The CDR3 contains 15 residues. Trimming left V 3 bases short and J 2 bases short, with 14 bases between. DNA for the CDR3: TGTGCCAGCTCACCGTACAGCAATTCCCCCTACGAGCAGTACTTC. The encoded protein is CASSPYSNSPYEQYF.

This clonotype is categorized as large (0.1 to 1%). V is TRBV29-1 and J is TRBJ2-1; a weak D match, TRBD2 (6 bases). Germline V CDR1 and CDR2: SQVTM, ANQGSEA. Trimming pared 7 bases from V and 6 bases from J, leaving 25 bases between. The length of the CDR3 is 16 residues. The CDR3 spells CSAKAAGTLVVNEQFF. For the CDR3, the DNA is TGCAGCGCCAAGGCGGCGGGGACCTTGGTGGTCAATGAGCAGTTCTTC.

This clonotype was detected many times. This chain joins TRBV4-2 and TRBJ2-7; D gene uncertain. The CDR3 is 13 residues long. Trimming stripped 1 base from V and 3 bases from J, with 7 bases between. The germline CDR1 and CDR2 sequences are LGHNA and YNFKEQ. The CDR3 bases are TGTGCCAGCAGCCAAGGGTCCAACTACGAGCAGTACTTC. It translates to CASSQGSNYEQYF.

The table lists this clonotype with a few counts. V is TRBV28 and J is TRBJ2-3; 7 bases line up with TRBD2. CDR1 MDHEN and CDR2 SYDVKM come from the germline V gene. The CDR3 totals 17 residues. Trimming took 4 bases from V and 2 from J; bases not matched to a gene: 12. The CDR3 nucleotides read TGTGCCAGCAGTTATCTGACTAGCACACGTCTCACAGATACGCAGTATTTT. Translation: CASSYLTSTRLTDTQYF.

This clonotype showed up just a few times. The chain links TRBV7-3 to TRBJ2-5; D unclear. The CDR3 is 15 amino acids. Between the trimmed V and J ends, which lost 5 bases and 6 bases, there was a span of 19 bases. CDR1 is SGHTA and CDR2 is FQGTGA in the germline V gene. The CDR3 loop reads CASSPETGFSQTQYF. The CDR3, as DNA: TGTGCCAGCAGCCCCGAAACCGGTTTCAGCCAGACCCAGTACTTC. The full variable domain, its missing parts supplied by reference TRBV7-3 and TRBJ2-5, is GAGVSQTPSNKVTEKGKYVELRCDPISGHTALYWYRQSLGQGPEFLIYFQGTGAADDSGLPNDRFFAVRPEGSVSTLKIQRTERGDSAVYLCASSPETGFSQTQYFGPGTRLLVL.

V usage is TRBV10-1 and J usage is TRBJ2-7; TRBD2 aligns across 8 bases. The CDR3 is made up of 16 amino acids. Unmatched junction bases numbered 7, after V lost 1 base and J lost 2 bases. Germline V gene data show CDR1 as WNHNN and CDR2 as SYGVQD (reference sequence). This chain's CDR3 is CASSEWRVAGTYEQYF. The CDR3 nucleotides read TGCGCCAGCAGTGAGTGGAGGGTAGCGGGGACCTACGAGCAGTACTTC.

This clonotype was detected ten times or more. The chain joins TRBV20-1 to TRBJ2-2; tentatively, D is TRBD1 or TRBD2 (5 bases each). Germline CDR1 and CDR2: DFQATT and SNEGSKA (reference sequence). Deletions cut 3 bases from V and 2 bases from J, with 10 bases between. The CDR3 consists of 14 residues. Here the CDR3 reads CSASGGPNTGELFF. DNA for the CDR3: TGCAGTGCTAGTGGGGGTCCAAACACCGGGGAGCTGTTTTTT.

This clonotype was recorded many times. V gene TRBV6-1 combines with J gene TRBJ2-1; no definite D call. The CDR3 has 14 amino acids. Germline CDR1 reads MNHNS; CDR2 reads SASEGT. Trimming stripped 3 bases from V and 8 bases from J, with 14 bases between. The CDR3 DNA sequence: TGTGCCAGCAGTGACACAAACGCGGTGGATGAGCAGTTCTTC. Translated, it gives CASSDTNAVDEQFF.

This clonotype was seen repeatedly, ten times or more. The CDR3 nucleotides are TGCAGTGCTAGACGGGTTGCAGGGGCTGACTATGGCTACACCTTC. This sequence encodes CSARRVAGADYGYTF. The chain couples TRBV20-1 to TRBJ1-2, with TRBD1 as a possible D gene (6 bases). This CDR3 has 15 residues. V lost 2 bases and J 3 bases, leaving 16 bases between the germline ends. Germline assignment: CDR1 DFQATT and CDR2 SNEGSKA (reference sequence).

This clonotype was counted only a few times. This chain connects TRBV25-1 to TRBJ2-5; the D is unclear. The CDR3 is made up of 11 amino acids. Trimming shortened V by 3 bases and J by 5 bases, and 4 bases separated the two germline ends. Germline V gene sequence: CDR1 MGHDK, CDR2 SYGVNS. The CDR3 spells CASSDGETQYF. For the CDR3, the DNA is TGTGCCAGCAGTGACGGGGAGACCCAGTACTTC.

This clonotype was counted ten times or more. V is TRBV6-5 and J is TRBJ1-2, with D hard to call. Germline V CDR1 and CDR2: MNHEY, SVGAGI. The CDR3 covers 13 residues. The ends were cut back, 0 bases at V and 4 bases at J, with 6 bases in the middle. The chain's CDR3 is CASSYSAVYGYTF. The CDR3 nucleotides are TGTGCCAGCAGTTACTCGGCGGTCTATGGCTACACCTTC.

This clonotype was seen at least ten times. The chain carries TRBV5-1 and TRBJ2-3; 11 nucleotides match TRBD2. This CDR3 comprises 16 residues. CDR1 is SGHRS and CDR2 is YFSETQ in the germline V gene. Losses at the gene ends were 3 bases for V and 4 bases for J; bases not matched to a gene: 7. CDR3: CASSSIAGGTADTQYF. The CDR3 DNA reads TGCGCCAGCAGCTCGATAGCGGGAGGGACGGCAGATACGCAGTATTTT.

This clonotype occurred many times. This chain links TRBV7-9 with TRBJ2-5; D is possibly TRBD2 (5 bases). The CDR3 length is 13 residues. CDR1 and CDR2 from the germline V gene are SEHNR and FQNEAQ (reference sequence). V was pared by 2 bases and J by 7 bases, with 11 bases between. CDR3 amino acids: CASSLKGAGTQYF. In nucleotides, the CDR3 is TGTGCCAGCAGCTTAAAGGGAGCAGGGACCCAGTACTTC.